This T cell receptor beta chain came from a study of CD8 T cells in Susac syndrome. RNA in amounts of roughly 0.5 to 1 ug was reverse transcribed with random hexamers. In TCRdb, the immunoSEQ multiplex PCR reads were re-called with MiXCR into one record per CDR3 protein. The sample consists of over 100,000 distinct CDR3 sequences, approximately 90% of them appearing once. Isolation of CD8+ and CD4+ T cells was performed negatively, whereas enrichment of TEMRA cells was done by FACS. CDR3 length equals 17 residues. Trimming stripped 0 bases from V and 1 base from J, with 12 bases between. Germline values: CDR1 LGHDT, CDR2 YNNKEL (reference sequence).

The source is a human donor in good health. The chain has TRBV3-1 and TRBJ2-2; D remains ambiguous. Sample: CD8+ T cells from PBMCs. The DNA for the CDR3 is TGTGCCAGCAGCCAAGATTCTGGGCTGAGGAACACCGGGGAGCTGTTTTTT. Encoded protein: CASSQDSGLRNTGELFF.